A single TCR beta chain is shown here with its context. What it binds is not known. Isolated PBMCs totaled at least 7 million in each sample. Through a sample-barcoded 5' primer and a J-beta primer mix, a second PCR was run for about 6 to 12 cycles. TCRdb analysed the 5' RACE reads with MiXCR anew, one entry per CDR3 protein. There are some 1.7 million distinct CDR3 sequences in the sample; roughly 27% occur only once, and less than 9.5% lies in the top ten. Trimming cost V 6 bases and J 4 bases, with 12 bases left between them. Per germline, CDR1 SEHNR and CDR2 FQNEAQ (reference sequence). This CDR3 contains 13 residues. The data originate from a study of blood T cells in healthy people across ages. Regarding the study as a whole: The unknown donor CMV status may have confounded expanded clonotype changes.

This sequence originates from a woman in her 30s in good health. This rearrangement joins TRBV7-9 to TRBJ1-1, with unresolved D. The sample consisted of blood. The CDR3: CASRSGGPTEAFF. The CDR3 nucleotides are TGTGCCAGCAGGTCGGGAGGGCCCACTGAAGCTTTCTTT.